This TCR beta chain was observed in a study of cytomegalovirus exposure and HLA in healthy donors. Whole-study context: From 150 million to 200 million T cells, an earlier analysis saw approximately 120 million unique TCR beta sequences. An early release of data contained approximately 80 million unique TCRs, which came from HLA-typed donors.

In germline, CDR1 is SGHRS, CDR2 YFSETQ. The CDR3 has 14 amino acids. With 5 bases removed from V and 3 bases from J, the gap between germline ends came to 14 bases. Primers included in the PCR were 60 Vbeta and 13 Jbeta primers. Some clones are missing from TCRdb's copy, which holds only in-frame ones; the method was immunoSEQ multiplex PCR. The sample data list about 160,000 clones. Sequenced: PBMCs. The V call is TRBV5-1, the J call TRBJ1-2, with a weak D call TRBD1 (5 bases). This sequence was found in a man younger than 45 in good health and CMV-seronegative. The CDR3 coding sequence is TGCGCCAGCAGTTATACGGGGGGTGACTATGGCTACACCTTC. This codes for CASSYTGGDYGYTF.